The next 11 T cell receptor beta chains were all read from a single sample in a study of beta chain features in type 1 diabetes. What was sequenced were expressed TCRB transcripts, since all of the isolated RNA had been reverse transcribed. TCRdb keeps only in-frame clones here, not all; method: immunoSEQ multiplex PCR. The profile shows about 620,000 clones, 15% to 18% of them singletons. Specimen: naive CD4+ T cells from blood. Receptor source: a man younger than 35 in good health.

Details on this clone: The sample carries other DNA sequences with the same CDR3. The chain joins TRBV19 to TRBJ2-5, with no clear D. Trimming pared 3 bases from V and 2 bases from J, leaving 7 bases between. The CDR3 has 13 residues. Germline-derived CDR1 and CDR2 are LNHDA and SQIVND (reference sequence). The CDR3 reads CASSIARQETQYF. The CDR3 DNA reads as TGTGCCAGTAGTATCGCTAGGCAAGAGACCCAGTACTTC.

This sequence joins TRBV6-5 and TRBJ1-5, with D unclear. V was trimmed by 8 bases and J by 11 bases, leaving 19 bases between them. The CDR3 totals 13 residues. Looked up from germline, CDR1 is MNHEY and CDR2 is SVGAGI. CDR3 nucleotides: TGTGCCAGCCGAAAAGACGGTCTTCAAGCCCAGCATTTT. Its protein product is CASRKDGLQAQHF.

This chain uses TRBV20-1 with TRBJ1-1; D is uncertain. The ends were cut back, 7 bases at V and 5 bases at J, with 11 bases in the middle. There are 11 residues in the CDR3. Germline CDR1 DFQATT, CDR2 SNEGSKA (reference sequence). DNA for the CDR3: TGCAGTGTAGGCAGCGGGACTGAAGCTTTCTTT. It codes for CSVGSGTEAFF.

This clone showed up just a few times. The chain joins TRBV7-7 to TRBJ2-5; 7 nucleotides line up with TRBD2. This CDR3 is built from 15 residues. Trimming removed 1 base from V and 0 bases from J; junction bases left unmatched: 2. CDR1 and CDR2 from the germline V gene are SSHAT and FNYEAQ (reference sequence). CDR3 in amino acids: CASSLGGTNQETQYF. The CDR3 DNA sequence: TGTGCCAGCAGCTTAGGCGGGACTAACCAAGAGACCCAGTACTTC.

The chain joins TRBV28 to TRBJ1-1; D might be TRBD1 (6 bases). Germline V gives CDR1 MDHEN, CDR2 SYDVKM. V gave up 2 bases and J gave up 4 bases, with 11 bases separating them. This CDR3 is built from 14 residues. CDR3 sequence: CASSLPGGGTEAFF. The CDR3 coding sequence is TGTGCCAGCAGTTTACCGGGGGGCGGCACTGAAGCTTTCTTT.

The chain links TRBV5-1 to TRBJ2-7; weak D call: TRBD1 (6 bases). The CDR3 runs to 15 residues. V dropped 5 bases and J dropped 2 bases, with 17 bases sitting between them. Germline V gives CDR1 SGHRS, CDR2 YFSETQ. In DNA form, the CDR3 reads TGCGCCAGCAGGCCCGGGACATTTTCCACCTACGAGCAGTACTTC. Translation: CASRPGTFSTYEQYF.

This clone was found a few times. The rearrangement joins TRBV2 to TRBJ1-5; no clear D gene. The V gene's germline CDR1 is SNHLY and CDR2 FYNNEI. The V gene lost 3 bases and the J gene lost 2 bases, with 8 bases spanning the gap. The CDR3 is 14 amino acids. This chain's CDR3 is CASSESGGNQPQHF. In DNA, the CDR3 is TGTGCCAGCAGTGAGAGCGGGGGCAATCAGCCCCAGCATTTT.

The chain carries TRBV6-6 and TRBJ2-5; the match to TRBD2 covers 8 bases. CDR1 MNHNY and CDR2 SVGAGI come from the germline V gene (reference sequence). V lost 7 bases and J lost 1; bases outside the gene matches: 8. This CDR3 contains 15 residues. CDR3 sequence (DNA): TGTGCCAGCAAGTGGAGCGGGGGACTCCAAGAGACCCAGTACTTC. Residues: CASKWSGGLQETQYF.

This chain connects TRBV18 to TRBJ2-7; D is possibly TRBD1 (6 bases). This CDR3 spans 14 amino acids. Trimming pared 5 bases from V and 3 bases from J, leaving 14 bases between. The V gene's germline CDR1 is KGHSH and CDR2 LQKENI. CDR3 bases: TGTGCCAGCTCAACCACAACAGGGAACTACGAGCAGTACTTC. It codes for CASSTTTGNYEQYF.

V usage is TRBV10-2 and J usage is TRBJ2-3, with 9 bases matching TRBD2. CDR3 length: 16 residues. V was pared by 2 bases and J by 3 bases, with 6 bases of the junction left unmatched. The germline V gene encodes CDR1 WSHSY and CDR2 SAAADI. In DNA, the CDR3 is TGCGCCAGCAGTGAGAGACTAGCGGAGACGACAGATACGCAGTATTTT. Amino acids: CASSERLAETTDTQYF.

The table lists this clone with a few counts. This sample also contains other DNA sequences that code for the same CDR3. The CDR3 loop reads CASSQGTSTDTQYF. CDR3 DNA sequence: TGCGCCAGCAGCCAGGGGACTAGCACAGATACGCAGTATTTT. The rearrangement uses TRBV4-3 and TRBJ2-3; the D gene is possibly TRBD2 (6 bases). Trimming removed 3 bases from V and 0 bases from J, with 7 bases in between. The CDR3 has 14 amino acids. Germline values: CDR1 LGHNA, CDR2 YSLEER.